This T cell receptor beta chain was sequenced during a study of T cells in Graves' hyperthyroidism and ophthalmopathy (dated by TCRdb to the late 2010s). For the study in its entirety: Peripheral blood was sampled at the time of initial diagnosis, prior to any treatment. Whether ophthalmopathy could be predicted prospectively was tested in an independent validation cohort made up of some 20 hyperthyroidism patients plus 17 patients who later progressed to ophthalmopathy. The roughly 91 discovery patients were randomly split 7:3 into training and test sets. Once sampling was done, hyperthyroidism patients were given methimazole at a starting dose of 30 mg daily, whereas ophthalmopathy patients were given high-dose intravenous methylprednisolone. To identify TCR V-J signatures that set the groups apart, the researchers used a discovery cohort of roughly 100 patients, made up of 43 with Graves' ophthalmopathy and about 60 with stable Graves' hyperthyroidism. In roughly six Graves' hyperthyroidism patients, the study also compared T-cell repertoires from thyroid tissue with T-cell repertoires from blood. The paper describes TCR Vbeta CDR3 sequencing of 120 to 150 peripheral blood samples, made up of about 40 ophthalmopathy patients, 70 to 75 hyperthyroidism patients and 17 progressor patients.

V and J are trimmed by 4 bases and 14 bases, and the gene matches miss 2 bases of the junction. CDR1 and CDR2, looked up from the germline V gene, are MNHNS and SASEGT. Inclusive of the bounding cysteine and phenylalanine, the CDR3 is 13 residues long. The sequence is cut down to CDR3 DNA, 39 bases in frame from base 1. Ophthalmopathy patients had moderately to severely active disease, with a Clinical Activity Score of 3 or more, a NOSPECS grade of 4 or more, and a disease duration of less than 3 months. The study excluded patients with uncontrolled infections, other autoimmune diseases, pregnancy or lactation. Diagnoses relied on clinical symptoms, serum thyroxine and TRAb, thyroid ultrasound and orbital computed tomography. PBMCs were separated from around 9.1 ml of fresh peripheral blood using Ficoll-Paque density gradient centrifugation. Trizol reagent was used to extract total RNA, and RNA quality was then checked on an Agilent 2100 Bioanalyzer.

Findings and caveats that apply to the study as a whole: Ophthalmopathy was separated from stable hyperthyroidism by a 13 V-J signature model, with over 85% sensitivity and just over 81% specificity obtained in cross-validation and 80%/75% obtained in testing. In validation, progression to ophthalmopathy was predicted by the model with 70.59% sensitivity and 72% to 80% specificity, a median of roughly 6 months before onset. Most expanded thyroid clonotypes (frequency above 0.001) were also detected in blood, suggesting blood repertoires may reflect thyroid immune responses. Sample size was not statistically predetermined, and investigators were not blinded to group allocation.

In its sample, this clonotype was seen many times. Its antigen is not yet known. Base quality data are lacking; no much larger clone is found one base away. The TCR beta CDR3 regions were amplified from the RNA transcripts. The first round of RT-PCR for the TCR CDR3 was performed with the HTBI primer set and the Qiagen OneStep RT-PCR kit. Libraries were constructed in a second round of multiplex PCR, after which size selection and purification were carried out. Paired-end sequencing of the libraries was performed with 100 bp reads on an Illumina HiSeq2000. Per the original workflow: SOAPnuke was used to process the raw data, throwing out any read that contained adapters or uncalled bases, had a mean Phred below 15, or lacked an exact constant-primer or identifier match. COPE v1.2.5 was used to merge high-quality paired reads, and clonotypes were defined as unique nucleotide sequences. MiTCR v1.1 was used to align the clonotypes against IMGT TRBV, TRBD and TRBJ reference segments. The analysis was restricted to V-J combinations with a frequency above 0.0001, which together covered about 99% of the repertoires. A TCS score was defined as the ratio of F50 (clonal expansion) to E x V (chaos), with BLOSUM62-based TCRdist applied between CDR3 peptides within each V-J. Welch's t-statistics and random forest reduced around 550 V-J features to 10 to 15, which were used in a naive Bayes classifier (R e1071). The similarity between thyroid and blood repertoires was quantified using the Morisita-Horn index. TCRdb trimmed the raw reads at Q25, called clones with MiXCR and kept productive beta chains. Under each unique CDR3 protein, matching rows form one entry showing the most common genes and DNA. These V and J calls rely on TCRdb rather than the paper's analysis. The sample table contains roughly 560,000 distinct CDR3 sequences; only one count was recorded for about 15% of them. Around 4% of the sample is in the top ten clones.

The chain employs TRBV6-1 and TRBJ2-2; TRBD2 agrees with 15 junctional bases. This clonotype was sampled from a woman aged 40-49 years with Graves' ophthalmopathy. Sequenced sample: blood. The CDR3 protein is CASSGTSGRALFF. The DNA sequence reads TGTGCCAGCAGTGGGACTAGCGGGAGGGCTCTGTTTTTT.